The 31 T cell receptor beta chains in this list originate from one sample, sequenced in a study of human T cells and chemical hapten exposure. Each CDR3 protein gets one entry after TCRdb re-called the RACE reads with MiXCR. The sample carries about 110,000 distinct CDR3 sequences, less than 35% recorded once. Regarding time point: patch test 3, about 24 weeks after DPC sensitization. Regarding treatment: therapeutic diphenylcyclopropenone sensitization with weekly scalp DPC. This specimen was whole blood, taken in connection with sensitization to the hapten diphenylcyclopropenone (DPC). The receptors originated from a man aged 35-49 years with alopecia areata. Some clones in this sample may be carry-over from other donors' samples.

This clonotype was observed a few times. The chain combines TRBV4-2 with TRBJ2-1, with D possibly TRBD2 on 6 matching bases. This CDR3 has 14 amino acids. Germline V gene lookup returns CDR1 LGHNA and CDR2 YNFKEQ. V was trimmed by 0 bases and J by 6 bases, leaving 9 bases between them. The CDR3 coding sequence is TGTGCCAGCAGCCAAGATTACGGGGGCAATGAGCAGTTCTTC. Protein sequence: CASSQDYGGNEQFF.

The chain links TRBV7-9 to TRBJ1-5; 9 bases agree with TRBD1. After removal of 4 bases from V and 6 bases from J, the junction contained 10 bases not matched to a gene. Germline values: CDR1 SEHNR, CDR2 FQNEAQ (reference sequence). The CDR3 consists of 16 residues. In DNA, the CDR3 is TGTGCCAGCAGCTCGGACAGGGGTGAATTGGGTCAGCCCCAGCATTTT. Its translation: CASSSDRGELGQPQHF.

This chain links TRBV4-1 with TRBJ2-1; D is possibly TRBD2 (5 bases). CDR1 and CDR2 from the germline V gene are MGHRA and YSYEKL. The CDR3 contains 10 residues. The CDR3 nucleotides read TGCGGGGCCGGGGTCAATGAGCAGTTCTTC. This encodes CGAGVNEQFF.

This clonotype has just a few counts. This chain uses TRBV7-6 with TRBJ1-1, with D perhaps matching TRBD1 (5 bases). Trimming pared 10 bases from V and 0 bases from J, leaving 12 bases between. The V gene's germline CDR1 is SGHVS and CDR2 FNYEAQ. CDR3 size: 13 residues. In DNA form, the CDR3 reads TGTGCCACCCAACAGGCCATGAACACTGAAGCTTTCTTT. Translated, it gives CATQQAMNTEAFF.

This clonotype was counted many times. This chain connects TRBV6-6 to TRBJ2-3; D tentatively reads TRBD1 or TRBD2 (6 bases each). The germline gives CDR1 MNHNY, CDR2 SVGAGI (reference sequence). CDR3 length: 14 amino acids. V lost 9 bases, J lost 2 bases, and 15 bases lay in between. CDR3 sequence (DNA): TGTGCCAGTTTAGGGGGGCACCCCACAGATACGCAGTATTTT. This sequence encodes CASLGGHPTDTQYF.

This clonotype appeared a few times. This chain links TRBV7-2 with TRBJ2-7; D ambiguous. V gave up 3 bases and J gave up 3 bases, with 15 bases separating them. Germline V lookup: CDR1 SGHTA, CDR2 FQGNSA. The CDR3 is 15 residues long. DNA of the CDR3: TGTGCCAGCAGCTTCGATCCAGGAAGCCTCTACGAGCAGTACTTC. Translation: CASSFDPGSLYEQYF.

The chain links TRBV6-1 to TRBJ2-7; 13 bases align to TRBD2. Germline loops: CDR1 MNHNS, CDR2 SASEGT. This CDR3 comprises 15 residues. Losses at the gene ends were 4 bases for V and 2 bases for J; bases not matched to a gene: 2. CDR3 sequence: CASSATSGRAYEQYV. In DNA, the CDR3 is TGTGCCAGCAGTGCTACTAGCGGGAGGGCCTACGAGCAGTACGTC.

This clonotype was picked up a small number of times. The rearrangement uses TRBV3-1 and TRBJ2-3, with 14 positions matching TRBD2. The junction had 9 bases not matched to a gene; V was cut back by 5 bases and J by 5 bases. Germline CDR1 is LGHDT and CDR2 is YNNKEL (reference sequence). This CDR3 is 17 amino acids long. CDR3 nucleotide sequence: TGTGCCAGCAGCTTAGCCGGACTAGCGGGAGGAGAAGATACGCAGTATTTT. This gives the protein CASSLAGLAGGEDTQYF.

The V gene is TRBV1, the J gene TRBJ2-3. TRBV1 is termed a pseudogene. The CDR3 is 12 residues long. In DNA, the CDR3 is TGCACCAGCAGCTCACACGAGGATACGCAGTATTTT. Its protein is CTSSSHEDTQYF.

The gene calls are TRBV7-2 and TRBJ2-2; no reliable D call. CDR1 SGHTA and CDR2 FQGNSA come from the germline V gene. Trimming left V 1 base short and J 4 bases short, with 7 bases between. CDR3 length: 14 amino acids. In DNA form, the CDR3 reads TGTGCCAGCAGCTTAGGATGGAGCACCGGGGAGCTGTTTTTT. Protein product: CASSLGWSTGELFF.

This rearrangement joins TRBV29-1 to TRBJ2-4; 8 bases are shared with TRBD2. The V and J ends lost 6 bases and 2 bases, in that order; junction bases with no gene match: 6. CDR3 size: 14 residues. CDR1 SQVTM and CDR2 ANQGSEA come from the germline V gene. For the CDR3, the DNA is TGCAGCGTACCGGGACTAGATACCAAAAACATTCAGTACTTC. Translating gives CSVPGLDTKNIQYF. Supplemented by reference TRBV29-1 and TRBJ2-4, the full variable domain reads SAVISQKPSRDICQRGTSLTIQCQVDSQVTMMFWYRQQPGQSLTLIATANQGSEATYESGFVIDKFPISRPNLTFSTLTVSNMSPEDSSIYLCSVPGLDTKNIQYFGAGTRLSVL.

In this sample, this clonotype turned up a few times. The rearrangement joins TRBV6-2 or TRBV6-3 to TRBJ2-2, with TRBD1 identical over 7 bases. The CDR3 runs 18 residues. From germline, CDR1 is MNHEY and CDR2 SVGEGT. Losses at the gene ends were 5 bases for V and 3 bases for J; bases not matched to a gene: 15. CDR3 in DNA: TGTGCCAGCAGTATTCGACAGGGACGTCAGAAGGACACCGGGGAGCTGTTTTTT. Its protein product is CASSIRQGRQKDTGELFF.

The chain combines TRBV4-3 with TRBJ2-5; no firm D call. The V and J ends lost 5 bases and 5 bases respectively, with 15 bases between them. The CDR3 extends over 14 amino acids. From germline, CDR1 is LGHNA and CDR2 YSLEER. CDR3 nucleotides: TGCGCCAGCAGCAGGTTTGGGGTCTCGGAGACCCAGTACTTC. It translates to CASSRFGVSETQYF.

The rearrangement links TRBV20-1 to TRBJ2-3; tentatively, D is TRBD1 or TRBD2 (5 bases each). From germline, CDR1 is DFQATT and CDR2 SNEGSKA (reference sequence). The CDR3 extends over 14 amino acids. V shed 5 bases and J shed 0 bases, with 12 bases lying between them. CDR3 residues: CSARGPKSTDTQYF. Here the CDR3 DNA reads TGCAGTGCTCGGGGCCCTAAAAGCACAGATACGCAGTATTTT.

The chain's CDR3 is CASSPGTGNTDTQYF. The CDR3 nucleotides read TGTGCCAGCAGCCCGGGGACAGGGAACACAGATACGCAGTATTTT. The chain combines TRBV6-1 with TRBJ2-3; TRBD1 agrees at 9 bases. The ends lost 6 bases at V and 2 bases at J; junction bases unmatched: 6. This CDR3 contains 15 residues. Germline loops: CDR1 MNHNS, CDR2 SASEGT.

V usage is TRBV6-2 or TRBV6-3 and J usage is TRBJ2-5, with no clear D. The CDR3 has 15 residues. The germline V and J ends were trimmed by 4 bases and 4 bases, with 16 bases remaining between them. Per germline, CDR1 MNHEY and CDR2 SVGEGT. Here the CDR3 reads CASSSRDALGETQYF. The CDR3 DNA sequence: TGTGCCAGCAGTTCCCGCGACGCCCTCGGAGAGACCCAGTACTTC.

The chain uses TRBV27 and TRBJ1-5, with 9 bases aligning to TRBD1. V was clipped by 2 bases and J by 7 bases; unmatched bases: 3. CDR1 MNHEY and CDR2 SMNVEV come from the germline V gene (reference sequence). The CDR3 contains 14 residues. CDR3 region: CASSLGTGRQPQHF. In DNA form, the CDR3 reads TGTGCCAGCAGTTTAGGGACAGGGAGGCAGCCCCAGCATTTT.

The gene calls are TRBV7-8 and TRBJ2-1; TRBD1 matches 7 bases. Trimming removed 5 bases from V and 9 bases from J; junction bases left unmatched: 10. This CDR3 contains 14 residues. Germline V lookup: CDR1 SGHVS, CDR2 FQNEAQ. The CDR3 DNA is TGTGCCAGCAGCCCCCAGCAGGGGGTTGGTGAGCAGTTCTTC. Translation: CASSPQQGVGEQFF.

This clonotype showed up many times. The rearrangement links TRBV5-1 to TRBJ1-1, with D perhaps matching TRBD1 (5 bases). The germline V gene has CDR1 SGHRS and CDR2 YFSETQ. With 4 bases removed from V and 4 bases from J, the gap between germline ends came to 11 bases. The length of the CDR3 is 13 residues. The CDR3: CASSRDRSTEAFF. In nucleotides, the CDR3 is TGCGCCAGCAGCCGAGACAGATCCACTGAAGCTTTCTTT.

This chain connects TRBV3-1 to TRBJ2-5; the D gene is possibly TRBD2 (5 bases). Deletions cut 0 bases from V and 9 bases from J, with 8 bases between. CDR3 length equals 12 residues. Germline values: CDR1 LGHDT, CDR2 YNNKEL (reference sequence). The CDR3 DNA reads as TGTGCCAGCAGCCAAGAGATGAGGGCCCAGTACTTC. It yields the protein CASSQEMRAQYF.

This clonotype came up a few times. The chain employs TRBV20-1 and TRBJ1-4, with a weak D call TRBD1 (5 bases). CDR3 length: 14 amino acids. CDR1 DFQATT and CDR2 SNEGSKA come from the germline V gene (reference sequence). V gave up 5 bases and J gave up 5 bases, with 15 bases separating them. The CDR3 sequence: CSAQWGQLNEKLFF. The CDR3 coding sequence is TGCAGTGCTCAGTGGGGCCAGTTAAATGAAAAACTGTTTTTT.

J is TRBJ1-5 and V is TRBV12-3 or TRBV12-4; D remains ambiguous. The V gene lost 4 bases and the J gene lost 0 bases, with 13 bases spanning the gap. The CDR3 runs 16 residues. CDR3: CASSSSEVYSNQPQHF. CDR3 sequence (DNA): TGTGCCAGCAGTTCCTCGGAGGTGTATAGCAATCAGCCCCAGCATTTT.

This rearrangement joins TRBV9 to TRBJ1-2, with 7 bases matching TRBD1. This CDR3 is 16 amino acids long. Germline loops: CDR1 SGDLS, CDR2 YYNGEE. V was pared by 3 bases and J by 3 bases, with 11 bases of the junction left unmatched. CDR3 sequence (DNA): TGTGCCAGCAGCGCGGGGACAGAACCACACTACTATGGCTACACCTTC. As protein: CASSAGTEPHYYGYTF.

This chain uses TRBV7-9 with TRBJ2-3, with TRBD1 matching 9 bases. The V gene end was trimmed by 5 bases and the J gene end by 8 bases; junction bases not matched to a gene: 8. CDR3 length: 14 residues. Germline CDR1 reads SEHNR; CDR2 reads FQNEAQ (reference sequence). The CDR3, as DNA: TGTGCCAGCAGCGACACAGGGGGCGGTGGTACGCAGTATTTT. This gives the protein CASSDTGGGGTQYF.

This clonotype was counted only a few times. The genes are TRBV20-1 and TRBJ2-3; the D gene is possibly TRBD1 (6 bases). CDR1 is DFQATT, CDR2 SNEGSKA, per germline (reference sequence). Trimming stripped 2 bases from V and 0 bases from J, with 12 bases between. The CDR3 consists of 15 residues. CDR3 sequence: CSARPRTVSTDTQYF. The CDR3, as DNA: TGCAGTGCTAGACCCCGGACAGTAAGCACAGATACGCAGTATTTT.

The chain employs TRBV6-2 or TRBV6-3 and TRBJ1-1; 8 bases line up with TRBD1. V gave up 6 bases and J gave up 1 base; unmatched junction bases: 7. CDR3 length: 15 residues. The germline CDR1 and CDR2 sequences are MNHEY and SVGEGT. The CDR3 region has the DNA TGTGCCAGCAGGAACACCGACAGGGGGAACACTGAAGCTTTCTTT. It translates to CASRNTDRGNTEAFF.

CDR3 residues: CASSTGTANSYGYTF. For the CDR3, the DNA is TGTGCCAGCAGTACGGGGACAGCGAACTCCTATGGCTACACCTTC. The chain is built from TRBV28 and TRBJ1-2; 7 bases are shared with TRBD1. Germline CDR1 reads MDHEN; CDR2 reads SYDVKM. Trimming at V came to 5 bases and at J to 4 bases, leaving 10 bases not matched to a gene. The CDR3 covers 15 residues.

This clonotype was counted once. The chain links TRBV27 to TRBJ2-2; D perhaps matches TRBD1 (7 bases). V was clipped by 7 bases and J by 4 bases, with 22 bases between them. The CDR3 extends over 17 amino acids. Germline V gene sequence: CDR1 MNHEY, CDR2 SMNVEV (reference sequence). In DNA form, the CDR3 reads TGTGCCAGCACTTCTTTGTCCTTCAGGGGGGTCACCGGGGAGCTGTTTTTT. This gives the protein CASTSLSFRGVTGELFF.

CDR3 bases: TGTGCCAGCAGCTCTCCGCACTTGTCGCGTCCTGGACAGGGGGTTTTCTTC. This encodes CASSSPHLSRPGQGVFF. The chain links TRBV7-2 to TRBJ2-1, with 10 positions matching TRBD1. The CDR3 has 17 amino acids. J was trimmed by 16 bases and V by 4 bases; bases with no gene match: 22. Germline-derived CDR1 and CDR2 are SGHTA and FQGNSA.

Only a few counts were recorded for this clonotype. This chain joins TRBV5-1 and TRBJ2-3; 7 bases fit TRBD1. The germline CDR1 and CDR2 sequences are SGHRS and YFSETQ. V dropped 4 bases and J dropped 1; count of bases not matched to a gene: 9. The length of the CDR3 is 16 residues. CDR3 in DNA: TGCGCCAGCAGCGCCCCCTCAGGGGGTCGCACAGATACGCAGTATTTT. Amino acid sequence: CASSAPSGGRTDTQYF.

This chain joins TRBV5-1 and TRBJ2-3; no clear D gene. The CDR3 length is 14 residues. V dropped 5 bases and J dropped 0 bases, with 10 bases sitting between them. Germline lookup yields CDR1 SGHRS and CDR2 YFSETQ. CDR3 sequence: CASSWSDSTDTQYF. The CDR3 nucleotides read TGCGCCAGCAGTTGGTCCGATAGCACAGATACGCAGTATTTT.